This T cell receptor (beta chain) was retrieved from a study of T-cell reconstitution after alpha-beta-depleted transplantation in children. Unique molecular identifiers were incorporated into the prepared TCRbeta library. TCRdb independently ran MiXCR on the PCR reads; one entry per CDR3 protein. The sample lists around 380,000 distinct CDR3 sequences, 11% occurring once. This CDR3 comprises 13 residues. Trimming pared 3 bases from V and 0 bases from J, leaving 8 bases between. The V gene's germline CDR1 is SQVTM and CDR2 ANQGSEA. The sample holds many counts of this clonotype. This rearrangement joins TRBV29-1 to TRBJ1-2; possibly TRBD1 for D (5 bases). The receptor was derived from a human donor who donated a stem cell graft to a child with acute myeloid leukemia. The material was PBMCs from the stem cell graft donor, obtained from the stem cell graft. The CDR3 DNA sequence: TGCAGCGTTGATACAGGATCTAACTATGGCTACACCTTC. Amino acid sequence: CSVDTGSNYGYTF.